These 5 T cell receptor beta chains were sequenced from one sample in a study of cytomegalovirus exposure and HLA in healthy donors. The PCR ran on 60 Vbeta and 13 Jbeta primers. The data were produced by immunoSEQ multiplex PCR, yet TCRdb's version contains in-frame clones alone and is incomplete. The repertoire has under 150,000 clones, 9% to 10% of them found once; the top ten carry approximately 3%. The specimen sequenced was PBMCs. These receptors originate from a man between 25 and 39 years old in good health and CMV-seronegative.

This clone has a handful of counts. The rearrangement uses TRBV30 and TRBJ2-5; the D gene is possibly TRBD2 (5 bases). The germline V and J ends were trimmed by 5 bases and 4 bases, with 23 bases remaining between them. Germline CDR1 and CDR2: GTSNPN and SVGIG (reference sequence). CDR3 size: 16 residues. In nucleotides, the CDR3 is TGTGCCTGGGGTAGACGGGGTTTGGGAAAAGGAGAGACCCAGTACTTC. Its translation is CAWGRRGLGKGETQYF.

This chain uses TRBV7-8 with TRBJ2-7, with 8 nucleotides matching TRBD1. CDR3 length: 16 residues. Per the germline V gene, CDR1 is SGHVS and CDR2 is FQNEAQ. V was pared by 4 bases and J by 3 bases, with 11 bases of the junction left unmatched. The CDR3 DNA reads TGTGCCAGCAGCTCGGGGGACAGGAAACTCGTCTACGAGCAGTACTTC. Translation gives CASSSGDRKLVYEQYF.

The chain couples TRBV28 to TRBJ1-5, with D unclear. Per germline, CDR1 MDHEN and CDR2 SYDVKM. Trimming stripped 2 bases from V and 7 bases from J, with 12 bases between. The CDR3 sequence is 14 residues long. The CDR3 region has the DNA TGTGCCAGCAGTTTAGGTTTTAGTGAGCAGCCCCAGCATTTT. It specifies CASSLGFSEQPQHF.

The J gene is TRBJ2-5, the V gene TRBV7-9; TRBD1 might be the D (6 bases). The CDR3 is 15 residues long. Trimming shortened V by 4 bases and J by 4 bases, and 16 bases separated the two germline ends. Germline lookup yields CDR1 SEHNR and CDR2 FQNEAQ (reference sequence). The CDR3 spells CASSSGVAAPETQYF. The CDR3, as DNA: TGTGCCAGCAGCTCAGGGGTGGCGGCCCCAGAGACCCAGTACTTC.

V gene TRBV7-6 combines with J gene TRBJ1-1, with 10 bases fitting TRBD1. The CDR3 sequence is 16 residues long. Looked up from germline, CDR1 is SGHVS and CDR2 is FNYEAQ. The V segment lost 5 bases and the J segment 1 base; nucleotides outside the gene matches: 7. The chain's CDR3 is CASSVTDRGSNTEAFF. CDR3 sequence (DNA): TGTGCCAGCAGCGTAACGGACAGGGGGTCGAACACTGAAGCTTTCTTT. Full variable domain (missing parts from reference TRBV7-6 and TRBJ1-1): GAGVSQSPRYKVTKRGQDVALRCDPISGHVSLYWYRQALGQGPEFLTYFNYEAQQDKSGLPNDRFSAERPEGSISTLTIQRTEQRDSAMYRCASSVTDRGSNTEAFFGQGTRLTVV.